This T cell receptor (beta chain) emerged from a study of cytotoxic CD8 clonotypes in ibrutinib-treated CLL. Data came from immunoSEQ multiplex PCR; TCRdb stores just in-frame clones and leaves some out. The table shows some 93,000 clones, with approximately 80% occurring only once. The CDR3 has 14 amino acids. Trimming took 4 bases from V and 0 from J; bases not matched to a gene: 4. From germline, CDR1 is SGDLS and CDR2 YYNGEE. The chain joins TRBV9 to TRBJ2-7, with 7 bases identical to TRBD1. The source of this sequence is a human donor with chronic lymphocytic leukemia. The source was PBMCs, collected after 12 months of ibrutinib treatment. CDR3 in DNA: TGTGCCAGCAGCAAGGGGACAGACTCCTACGAGCAGTACTTC. This codes for CASSKGTDSYEQYF.